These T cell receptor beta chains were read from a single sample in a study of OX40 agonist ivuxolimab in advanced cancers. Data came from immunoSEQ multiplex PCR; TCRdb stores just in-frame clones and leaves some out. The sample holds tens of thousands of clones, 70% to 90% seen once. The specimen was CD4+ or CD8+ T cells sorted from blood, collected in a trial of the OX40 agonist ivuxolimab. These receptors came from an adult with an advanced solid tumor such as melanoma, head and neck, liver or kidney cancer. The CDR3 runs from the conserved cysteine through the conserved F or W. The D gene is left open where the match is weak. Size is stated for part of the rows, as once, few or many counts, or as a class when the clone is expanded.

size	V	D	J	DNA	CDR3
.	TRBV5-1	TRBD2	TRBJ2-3	TGCGCCAGCAGCTCGGGGACTAGCGGGGGGGCCGCCACAGATACGCAGTATTTT	CASSSGTSGGAATDTQYF
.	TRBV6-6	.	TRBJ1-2	TGTGCCAGCAGTTACAGTGGCGGACCCTATGGCTACACCTTC	CASSYSGGPYGYTF
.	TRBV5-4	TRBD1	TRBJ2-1	TGTGCCAGCAGCCTTCTAACAGGGGGTAAGGATGAGCAGTTCTTC	CASSLLTGGKDEQFF
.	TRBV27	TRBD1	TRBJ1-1	TGTGCCAGCCTGGACAGGGCCAACACTGAAGCTTTCTTT	CASLDRANTEAFF
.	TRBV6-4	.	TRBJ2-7	TGTGCCAGCAGACAGGAGAGGGGGGAAATATACGAGCAGTACTTC	CASRQERGEIYEQYF
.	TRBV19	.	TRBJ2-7	TGTGCCAGTAGTGTAGGGTTTGAGGGGACCCCCTACGAGCAGTACTTC	CASSVGFEGTPYEQYF
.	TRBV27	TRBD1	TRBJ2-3	TGTGCCAGCAGTTTCGGACAGGGGCCAGATACGCAGTATTTT	CASSFGQGPDTQYF
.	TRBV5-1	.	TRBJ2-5	TGCGCCAGCAGCTTAAGTAGTAGAGAGACCCAGTACTTC	CASSLSSRETQYF
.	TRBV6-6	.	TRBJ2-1	TGTGCCACCGCCCCGGTGCGGGGTAACAATGAGCAGTTCTTC	CATAPVRGNNEQFF
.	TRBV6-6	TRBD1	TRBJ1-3	TGTGCCAGCAGTTACGGACAGGGGGGAAACACCATATATTTT	CASSYGQGGNTIYF
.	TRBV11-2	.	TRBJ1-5	TGTGCCAGCAGCTCGACAGATAGCAATCAGCCCCAGCATTTT	CASSSTDSNQPQHF
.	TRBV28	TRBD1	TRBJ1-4	TGTGCCAGCAGCTCAACCGGACAGGGCGGTATAGCTAATGAAAAACTGTTTTTT	CASSSTGQGGIANEKLFF
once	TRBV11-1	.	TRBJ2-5	TGTGCCAGCAGCTTAGCGCGCGCCCAAGAGACCCAGTACTTC	CASSLARAQETQYF
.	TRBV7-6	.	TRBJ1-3	TGTGCCAGCAGCTTTCGACAGGTCTCAGGAAACACCATATATTTT	CASSFRQVSGNTIYF
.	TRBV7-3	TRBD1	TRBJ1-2	TGTGCCAGCAGCCCAATCCTGGACAGGGATGGCGGCTACACCTTC	CASSPILDRDGGYTF
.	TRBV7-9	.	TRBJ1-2	TGTGCCAGCAGCTTGTTGGGGGCGGACCGGGGCTACACCTTC	CASSLLGADRGYTF
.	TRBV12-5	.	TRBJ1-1	TGTGCTACCGAACCGGACGGGAACACTGAAGCTTTCTTT	CATEPDGNTEAFF